This TCR beta chain derives from a study of OX40 agonist ivuxolimab in advanced cancers. With respect to the entire study: The costimulatory receptor OX40 (CD134) was targeted by ivuxolimab, a fully human IgG2 agonistic monoclonal antibody. In the dose-escalation cohort, 65% to 85% of patients were male, and the mean age was 60 years with a range of roughly 23 to 79. The purpose of peripheral TCRbeta sequencing was to test whether ivuxolimab changed TCR sequence diversity and led to clonal T-cell expansion. Of the approximately 50 dose-escalation patients, hepatocellular carcinoma was present in around 20, melanoma in around 15, renal cell carcinoma in 9 and head and neck cancer in 9. Patients were allowed to have had prior anti-PD-1, anti-PD-L1 or anti-CTLA-4 therapy, and around two fifths of the dose-escalation patients had been treated with checkpoint inhibitors. Intravenous ivuxolimab was administered to patients every 2 weeks at six dose levels: 0.01, 0.1, 0.3, 1.5, 3 and 10 mg/kg. Partial responses occurred in three dose-escalation patients: two with cutaneous melanoma and one with hepatocellular carcinoma. The paper describes the monotherapy dose-escalation part (N of about 55 patients) of the phase I trial of ivuxolimab.

Overall results and qualifications from the work: Low levels of normalized T-cell clonal expansion were also seen in some nonresponding patients. The antigen specificity of the peripheral T cells that underwent clonal expansion was not determined. In the 0.1-3.0 mg/kg groups, partial responders were among the patients with the lowest normalized peripheral clonal expansion, particularly in CD8+ T cells. At doses of 0.1 to 3.0 mg/kg, clonal expansion of both CD4+ and CD8+ T cells in blood was seen between baseline and week 6. After ivuxolimab, expanded clones were on average more numerous among CD8+ T cells than among CD4+ T cells.

Genomic DNA was extracted from sorted cells for sequencing of the TCRbeta CDR3 region. The immunoSEQ Assay was used for sequencing of TCRbeta CDR3 regions. The table comes from immuneACCESS by way of TCRdb, which keeps in-frame sequences with V and J called. Part of the clones is missing from these tables; in studies checked, under half for an unresolved V gene and the rest for unknown reasons. This sample holds about 73,000 clones; approximately 90% were observed only once. In total, the top ten clones hold approximately 0.5% of the sample. Patients with a history of autoimmune disease or receiving systemic immunosuppression were excluded from the trial. Peripheral blood for TCR sequencing was collected from all dose cohorts at baseline, on cycle 4 day 1, and on cycle 7 day 1. Samples were obtained from an open-label, multicenter, first-in-human phase I dose-escalation trial of ivuxolimab. Adults with locally advanced or metastatic melanoma, renal cell, hepatocellular, or head and neck squamous cell carcinoma were enrolled in the trial. Before TCR sequencing, CD4+ and CD8+ T cells were separately sorted from peripheral blood.

From V the trimming removes 2 bases and from J it removes 0 bases, while the gene matches leave 15 bases of the junction unaccounted for. The germline V gene (reference sequence) specifies LNHDA as CDR1 and SQIVND as CDR2. The CDR3 sequence holds 20 residues, the cysteine and phenylalanine included. Kept here is only the CDR3 DNA, which spans 60 bases and is read in frame from base 1. As to this clone: Its binding antigen is unknown. No base-level quality is on record; no much larger clone is a single base apart.

Sequenced material: CD4+ or CD8+ T cells sorted from blood, taken in a trial of the OX40 agonist ivuxolimab. The clonotype comes from an adult with an advanced solid tumor such as melanoma, head and neck, liver or kidney cancer. The chain links TRBV19 with TRBJ2-1; 8 central nucleotides agree with TRBD2. The DNA sequence follows: TGTGCCAGTAGTATATGGATGCGAGTTAGCGGGGTTAGCTCCTACAATGAGCAGTTCTTC. Translated, it reads CASSIWMRVSGVSSYNEQFF.